The rows below give T cell receptor beta chains drawn from one sample of a study of CD8 T cells in ankylosing spondylitis. TCRdb passed the 5' RACE reads through MiXCR, listing each CDR3 protein once. Found here are some 37,000 distinct CDR3 sequences, around an eighth of them singletons; the top ten hold approximately 33%. Source material: synovial fluid, either unsorted or a sorted T cell fraction (not recorded which). These receptors all stem from a male donor with ankylosing spondylitis. Both conserved end residues are part of each CDR3. A D gene is named only where the DNA matches it firmly. A clone size is listed for some rows: how often the clone was seen (once, few, many), or a class if it is expanded.

d_gene	abundance	v_gene	j_gene	CDR3nt	CDR3aa
-	many	TRBV27	TRBJ2-5	TGTGCCAGCAGTTTACATAACAGGAGGGAGACCCAGTACTTC	CASSLHNRRETQYF
-	medium-sized	TRBV9	TRBJ2-7	TGTGCCAGCAGCGTAGAAGCGCTCTCCTACGAGCAGTACTTC	CASSVEALSYEQYF
-	-	TRBV11-2	TRBJ1-5	TGTGCCAGCAGCTTAGTGGCAGGGAATTATCAGCCCCAGCATTTT	CASSLVAGNYQPQHF
TRBD1	-	TRBV12-3/TRBV12-4	TRBJ2-1	TGTGCCAGTAGTTGGGGGACAGGGTATTACAATGAGCAGTTCTTC	CASSWGTGYYNEQFF
TRBD2	-	TRBV30	TRBJ2-7	TGTGCCTGGACGGGACTAGCGGGGGCCGCGTCCTACGAGCAGTACTTC	CAWTGLAGAASYEQYF
TRBD1	many	TRBV7-8	TRBJ1-5	TGTGCCAGCAGCCACTACCCTGACAGGGGTAGCAATCAGCCCCAGCATTTT	CASSHYPDRGSNQPQHF
-	-	TRBV29-1	TRBJ2-2	TGCAGCGTTACTAGCACCGGGGAGCTGTTTTTT	CSVTSTGELFF
-	many	TRBV27	TRBJ1-1	TGTGCCAGCAGTTTATCGGAGGGAACCACTGAAGCTTTCTTT	CASSLSEGTTEAFF
-	-	TRBV7-9	TRBJ2-1	TGTGCCAGCAGCTTAGCCCTAAACAATGAGCAGTTCTTC	CASSLALNNEQFF
-	-	TRBV29-1	TRBJ2-1	TGCAGCGTTGAGTCCTCGTCTACCCCGTTCTTC	CSVESSSTPFF
TRBD2	many	TRBV9	TRBJ2-1	TGTGCCAGCAGCGGGGGCGGGGGGGCCGATAATGAGCAGTTCTTC	CASSGGGGADNEQFF
TRBD1	few	TRBV5-8	TRBJ2-6	TGTGCCAGCAGCCGAAAGGACAGGTACTCTGGGGCCAACGTCCTGACTTTC	CASSRKDRYSGANVLTF
-	-	TRBV13	TRBJ1-5	TGTGCCAGCAGCTTTGGTCACCCTAGCAATCAGCCCCAGCATTTT	CASSFGHPSNQPQHF
TRBD1	-	TRBV29-1	TRBJ2-6	TGCAGCGCTGTCTTAACAGGGGGCGCAAGTTCTGGGGCCAACGTCCTGACTTTC	CSAVLTGGASSGANVLTF
-	few	TRBV5-1	TRBJ2-3	TGCGCCAGCAGCTCGGGACACGCCCGCACAGATACGCAGTATTTT	CASSSGHARTDTQYF
-	-	TRBV9	TRBJ1-3	TGTGCCAGCAGCGTAGACGGGGTGTGGGGAAACACCATATATTTT	CASSVDGVWGNTIYF
-	-	TRBV30	TRBJ2-1	TGTGCCTGGGGGATGCGGGCGGTCAATGAGCAGTTCTTC	CAWGMRAVNEQFF
TRBD2	few	TRBV27	TRBJ2-2	TGTGCCAGCAGTTTAGCTACTAGCGGGAGGGCCGAAACCGGGGAGCTGTTTTTT	CASSLATSGRAETGELFF
-	-	TRBV10-3	TRBJ1-2	TGTGCCACCCGATCAATCCGCTATGGCTACACCTTC	CATRSIRYGYTF
TRBD1	many	TRBV12-3/TRBV12-4	TRBJ1-1	TGTGCCAGCAGTCCCGGACAGGGATTGAACACTGAAGCTTTCTTT	CASSPGQGLNTEAFF
-	few	TRBV24-1	TRBJ2-1	TGTGCCACCAGTGAGCCAACTAGTAAGGAGCAGTTCTTC	CATSEPTSKEQFF
TRBD2	many	TRBV7-2	TRBJ2-1	TGTGCCAGCAGCCGGACTAGCGGGAGGACCCATGAGCAGTTCTTC	CASSRTSGRTHEQFF
-	many	TRBV4-3	TRBJ2-1	TGCGCCAGCAGCCAAGAGGGTGTATACAATGAGCAGTTCTTC	CASSQEGVYNEQFF
TRBD2	-	TRBV15	TRBJ2-3	TGTGCCACCAGCAGGATACGGGGACGACTTGGACTAGCGGGAGTCCCCGGGGTCGCAGATACGCAGTATTTT	CATSRIRGRLGLAGVPGVADTQYF
-	many	TRBV4-3	TRBJ2-3	TGCGCCAGCAGCCAAGACGGCCAGGCAACAGATACGCAGTATTTT	CASSQDGQATDTQYF
-	few	TRBV21-1	TRBJ2-4	TGTGCCAGCAGCAAAGGTGGTAGCGGGGGGCCTTGCATTCAGTACTTC	CASSKGGSGGPCIQYF
TRBD2	many	TRBV28	TRBJ2-5	TGTGCCAGCAGCGAGGGACTAGCGGGTCTTCGGGGGACCCAGTACTTC	CASSEGLAGLRGTQYF
TRBD2	-	TRBV20-1	TRBJ2-4	TGCAGTGCTAGAGAGGGAGGGCACGGGAACATTCAGTACTTC	CSAREGGHGNIQYF
TRBD1	few	TRBV30	TRBJ2-2	TGTGCCTGGAGTTCCGGGACAGTGAACACCGGGGAGCTGTTTTTT	CAWSSGTVNTGELFF
TRBD2	few	TRBV11-1	TRBJ2-2	TGTGCCAGCAGCTTAGCGGGAGGAAGACTAGCGGGAGGGCCAATTTCCGGGGAGCTGTTTTTT	CASSLAGGRLAGGPISGELFF
-	-	TRBV12-3/TRBV12-4	TRBJ2-2	TGTGCCAGCAGTCAACAGGGCCGGGAGCTGTTTTTT	CASSQQGRELFF
-	few	TRBV20-1	TRBJ2-2	TGCAGTGCTAGAGGAGGGTCTAGGGTAACCGGGGAGCTGTTTTTT	CSARGGSRVTGELFF
-	-	TRBV10-3	TRBJ2-1	TGTGCCATCAGTGAGTCGCTAGTATGGTCCTACAATGAGCAGTTCTTC	CAISESLVWSYNEQFF
-	many	TRBV12-5	TRBJ1-2	TGTGCTAGTGGTTCCCAGGGGAGGGGCTATGGCTACACCTTC	CASGSQGRGYGYTF
TRBD2	many	TRBV20-1	TRBJ2-7	TGCAGTGCTAGAACCCTCGGGACTAGCGTAGAGCACGAGCAGTACTTC	CSARTLGTSVEHEQYF
-	many	TRBV6-2/TRBV6-3	TRBJ2-1	TGTGCCAGCACCTTTGGGAGCTCCTACAATGAGCAGTTCTTC	CASTFGSSYNEQFF
TRBD1	many	TRBV6-1	TRBJ2-2	TGTGCCAGCAGTGCGCCGGGACAGGGCACCGGGGAGCTGTTTTTT	CASSAPGQGTGELFF
-	few	TRBV21-1	TRBJ1-1	TGTGCCAGCAGCAAGTCCGGGCCCCCGGAACCTGAAGCTTTCTTT	CASSKSGPPEPEAFF
-	many	TRBV6-1	TRBJ1-6	TGTGCCAGCGGCCCCGGGGAGCATGGTTCACCCCTCCACTTT	CASGPGEHGSPLHF
TRBD2	few	TRBV7-2	TRBJ2-1	TGTGCCAGCAGCCCGTATCTGTCGGGGGGCTCCTACAATGAGCAGTTCTTC	CASSPYLSGGSYNEQFF
-	-	TRBV7-6	TRBJ2-2	TGTGCCAGCAGCCTAAACAAGGGAGAGCTGTTTTTT	CASSLNKGELFF
TRBD1	-	TRBV4-1	TRBJ2-1	TGCGCCAGCAGCCAGCCGGGACAGGGGTGGCGGGAGACCGAGCAGTTCTTC	CASSQPGQGWRETEQFF
-	few	TRBV5-1	TRBJ2-7	TGCGCCAGCAGCTTGGTGGCCACCTACGAGCAGTACTTC	CASSLVATYEQYF
-	many	TRBV27	TRBJ2-7	TGTGCCAGCAGTCTCCGGGACGGATCCTACGAGCAGTACTTC	CASSLRDGSYEQYF
-	few	TRBV4-3	TRBJ2-2	TGCGCCAGCAGCCCACAATTAGGGGAGATCGGGGAGCTGTTTTTT	CASSPQLGEIGELFF
-	few	TRBV6-5	TRBJ2-2	TGTGCCAGCAGTTACTCGATGGGGATGAACACCGGGGAGCTGTTTTTT	CASSYSMGMNTGELFF
TRBD2	-	TRBV4-3	TRBJ2-1	TGCCCCAGCAGCCAAGGCGGGGGAGGCTCCTACAATGAGCAGTTCTTC	CPSSQGGGGSYNEQFF
TRBD1	few	TRBV7-9	TRBJ1-1	TGTGCCAGCAGCCCCAGGACAGGGGGGAACACTGAAGCTTTCTTT	CASSPRTGGNTEAFF
TRBD1	-	TRBV5-1	TRBJ2-7	TGCGCCAGCAGCTCCAGGGGGCGCGGGAACGAGCAGTACTTC	CASSSRGRGNEQYF
-	-	TRBV12-3/TRBV12-4	TRBJ2-7	TGTGCCAGCAGTCTCTCGGTCTACGAGCAGTACTTC	CASSLSVYEQYF
-	many	TRBV27	TRBJ2-1	TGTGCCAGCAGTTTGGTCTTCGTGGACAGCTTCTACAATGAGCAGTTCTTC	CASSLVFVDSFYNEQFF
TRBD1	many	TRBV4-3	TRBJ2-1	TGCGCCAGCAGCCAAGGACAGGGGGCGCTTAATGAGCAGTTCTTC	CASSQGQGALNEQFF
-	many	TRBV20-1	TRBJ2-2	TGCAGTGCTAGAGATTTTCAGTACACCGGGGAGCTGTTTTTT	CSARDFQYTGELFF
-	-	TRBV25-1	TRBJ2-3	TGTGCCAGCAGTGAAGCCGGGGACGCAGATACGCAGTATTTT	CASSEAGDADTQYF
TRBD2	few	TRBV20-1	TRBJ2-7	TGCAGTGCTAGAGCGCGACTAGCTAGGTTCGAGCAGTACTTC	CSARARLARFEQYF
TRBD2	many	TRBV6-4	TRBJ2-3	TGTGCCAGCAGCCGACTAGCGGGCGCTAGCACAGATACGCAGTATTTT	CASSRLAGASTDTQYF
TRBD2	-	TRBV6-4	TRBJ2-2	TGTGCCAGCTCAAGCGGGGGGCCGAACACCGGGGAGCTGTTTTTT	CASSSGGPNTGELFF
-	few	TRBV20-1	TRBJ2-5	TGCAGTGCTAGTCGGCAAGAAGAGACCCAGTACTTC	CSASRQEETQYF
TRBD1	-	TRBV5-1	TRBJ2-2	TGCGCCAGCAGCTTGGTACAGGGGGCGAACACCGGGGAGCTGTTTTTT	CASSLVQGANTGELFF